These 29 T cell receptor beta chains came from one sample sequenced in a study of regulatory T cells in long-lasting Graves disease. HTBI primers from iRepertoire and Arm-PCR of CDR3 regions yielded the TCR beta libraries. TCRdb ran MiXCR on the multiplex PCR reads and lists one entry per CDR3 protein. The table lists roughly 300,000 distinct CDR3 sequences, around a fifth of them singletons. Sample time point: persistent/refractory GD, antithyroid drugs over 5 years with positive TRAb. RNA extracted from PBMCs served as the sequencing template. Sequencing used peripheral blood mononuclear cells (PBMCs), obtained when the disease was refractory, from a patient treated with antithyroid drugs. The receptors were sampled from a female donor with Graves disease.

This clonotype turned up a few times. The chain combines TRBV5-1 with TRBJ1-1; 7 bases are a match to TRBD1. Germline V gene lookup returns CDR1 SGHRS and CDR2 YFSETQ. Trimming took 5 bases from V and 3 from J; bases not matched to a gene: 13. This CDR3 has 16 amino acids. This chain's CDR3 is CASRTGFADGDTEAFF. The CDR3 DNA reads as TGCGCCAGCAGGACAGGGTTCGCCGACGGGGACACTGAAGCTTTCTTT.

CDR3 coding DNA: TGTGCCAGCAGCCGGGGGGGACTTCAACGGGAGACCCAGTACTTC. It encodes CASSRGGLQRETQYF. The V call is TRBV7-2, the J call TRBJ2-5; 8 bases align to TRBD2. The CDR3 loop spans 15 amino acids. J lost 5 bases, V lost 5 bases, and 10 bases had no gene match. Germline V gene sequence: CDR1 SGHTA, CDR2 FQGNSA.

This clonotype was recorded many times. The genes are TRBV18 and TRBJ1-2, with D possibly TRBD1 on 5 matching bases. Between the trimmed V and J ends, which lost 3 bases and 0 bases, there was a span of 11 bases. Germline loops: CDR1 KGHSH, CDR2 LQKENI. The CDR3 has 15 amino acids. The CDR3 DNA reads as TGTGCCAGCTCACCCCTCGGGGGATCTAACTATGGCTACACCTTC. Residues: CASSPLGGSNYGYTF.

This clonotype was seen many times. This chain uses TRBV7-8 with TRBJ1-1; TRBD1 might be the D (6 bases). The CDR3 is 13 amino acids. Trimming stripped 4 bases from V and 5 bases from J, with 11 bases between. Germline CDR1 SGHVS, CDR2 FQNEAQ. The CDR3 DNA sequence: TGTGCCAGCAGCTCCAGGACAGCAACTGAAGCTTTCTTT. It codes for CASSSRTATEAFF.

The table lists this clonotype with many counts. The chain links TRBV27 to TRBJ1-5, with TRBD1 matching 7 bases. Germline CDR1 is MNHEY and CDR2 is SMNVEV (reference sequence). This CDR3 is 15 amino acids long. The trim removed 5 bases at V and 6 bases at J, leaving 10 bases unmatched. The CDR3 DNA reads as TGTGCCAGCAGTCCAGCAGGGGGTGGAGGTCAGCCCCAGCATTTT. As protein: CASSPAGGGGQPQHF.

This clonotype was seen repeatedly, ten times or more. The V call is TRBV12-3 or TRBV12-4, the J call TRBJ1-5; D remains ambiguous. The V gene lost 3 bases and the J gene lost 3 bases, with 12 bases spanning the gap. The CDR3 consists of 15 residues. CDR3 amino acids: CASSLGGGPNQPQHF. The CDR3 DNA reads as TGTGCCAGCAGTTTGGGCGGCGGCCCCAATCAGCCCCAGCATTTT.

This clonotype came up many times. The chain has TRBV12-3 or TRBV12-4 and TRBJ2-7; perhaps TRBD2 as D (5 bases). V was clipped by 5 bases and J by 2 bases, with 22 bases between them. The CDR3 spans 17 residues. CDR3 bases: TGTGCCAGCAGTATCCACTACGGAACTAGACTTACCTACGAGCAGTACTTC. Translation gives CASSIHYGTRLTYEQYF.

This clonotype came up many times. The chain recombines TRBV12-3 or TRBV12-4 with TRBJ2-5; 7 positions match TRBD2. Trimming took 4 bases from V and 1 from J; bases not matched to a gene: 6. This CDR3 is built from 15 residues. In DNA form, the CDR3 reads TGTGCCAGCAGTTACAGAACGGGGGGCCAAGAGACCCAGTACTTC. Amino acids: CASSYRTGGQETQYF.

This clonotype turned up a few times. V is TRBV5-4 and J is TRBJ1-4, with D maybe TRBD1 (6 bases). Looked up from germline, CDR1 is SGHNT and CDR2 is YYREEE (reference sequence). The germline V and J ends were trimmed by 4 bases and 6 bases, with 13 bases remaining between them. The CDR3 extends over 14 amino acids. DNA of the CDR3: TGTGCCAGCAGCCGCGGACAGCTAGATGAAAAACTGTTTTTT. It encodes CASSRGQLDEKLFF. Drawing the rest from reference TRBV5-4 and TRBJ1-4, the complete variable domain is ETGVTQSPTHLIKTRGQQVTLRCSSQSGHNTVSWYQQALGQGPQFIFQYYREEENGRGNFPPRFSGLQFPNYSSELNVNALELDDSALYLCASSRGQLDEKLFFGSGTQLSVL.

The genes are TRBV5-1 and TRBJ2-5; 10 bases map to TRBD2. CDR1 is SGHRS and CDR2 is YFSETQ in the germline V gene. CDR3 size: 16 residues. Trimming took 4 bases from V and 5 from J; bases not matched to a gene: 11. This CDR3 reads CASSRRPSGGDETQYF. The CDR3 bases are TGCGCCAGCAGCCGCAGGCCTAGCGGGGGAGATGAGACCCAGTACTTC.

The chain couples TRBV6-5 to TRBJ2-7; unclear D gene. This CDR3 comprises 13 residues. The germline gives CDR1 MNHEY, CDR2 SVGAGI. Trimming stripped 2 bases from V and 2 bases from J, with 7 bases between. The CDR3 loop reads CASSYPPPYEQYF. CDR3 DNA sequence: TGTGCCAGCAGTTACCCGCCACCCTACGAGCAGTACTTC.

As concerns this clonotype: This may stem from a read error, because a much larger clone lies one nucleotide away. The CDR3 does not close with the conserved phenylalanine or tryptophan, likely indicating a read error. V gene TRBV7-9 combines with J gene TRBJ2-5; D gene unclear. The germline V gene encodes CDR1 SEHNR and CDR2 FQNEAQ (reference sequence). The CDR3 covers 14 residues. V dropped 5 bases and J dropped 3 bases, with 13 bases sitting between them. CDR3 sequence reads: CASSHLHAKETQYS. CDR3 coding DNA: TGTGCCAGCAGCCACCTACACGCGAAAGAGACCCAGTACTCC.

In this sample, this clonotype turned up a few times. The chain has TRBV27 and TRBJ1-1; no clear D. V was cut by 0 bases and J by 0 bases, with 26 bases left in between. The CDR3 contains 21 residues. CDR1 is MNHEY and CDR2 is SMNVEV in the germline V gene (reference sequence). The CDR3 is CASSLSLGVYGPRGMNTEAFF. As DNA, the CDR3 is TGTGCCAGCAGTTTATCCCTTGGGGTATATGGGCCTCGGGGTATGAACACTGAAGCTTTCTTT.

The gene calls are TRBV20-1 and TRBJ1-2; D might be TRBD1 (6 bases). The CDR3 length is 12 residues. V gave up 6 bases and J gave up 3 bases, with 11 bases separating them. CDR1 is DFQATT, CDR2 SNEGSKA, per germline (reference sequence). This chain's CDR3 is CSAKRTDYGYTF. The CDR3 nucleotides read TGCAGTGCGAAGAGGACAGACTATGGCTACACCTTC.

The chain employs TRBV20-1 and TRBJ2-2, with 11 bases that match TRBD2. The V gene end was trimmed by 3 bases and the J gene end by 1 base; junction bases not matched to a gene: 13. CDR1 is DFQATT, CDR2 SNEGSKA, per germline (reference sequence). The CDR3 is 19 residues long. Written as DNA, the CDR3 is TGCAGTGCTAGTCCATCTTGGGGTAGCGGGAGGGTGAACACCGGGGAGCTGTTTTTT. It specifies CSASPSWGSGRVNTGELFF.

The V gene is TRBV5-6, the J gene TRBJ2-7, with a weak D call TRBD1 (6 bases). Germline values: CDR1 SGHDT, CDR2 YYEEEE. The ends were cut back, 0 bases at V and 2 bases at J, with 12 bases in the middle. The CDR3 has 15 residues. The CDR3: CASSLVWQGTYEQYF. The DNA of the CDR3 is TGTGCCAGCAGCTTGGTTTGGCAGGGGACCTACGAGCAGTACTTC.

This clonotype was observed a single time. This may be a read error, as it is one base from a much larger clone. V and J are TRBV28 and TRBJ1-2; D is uncertain. In germline, CDR1 is MDHEN, CDR2 SYDVKM. This CDR3 is built from 13 residues. The CDR3 loop is CASSSTEELGYAF. DNA for the CDR3: TGTGCCAGCAGTTCGACGGAAGAGCTAGGCTACGCCTTC.

The chain employs TRBV2 and TRBJ2-1, with D hard to call. Between the trimmed V and J ends, which lost 6 bases and 4 bases, there was a span of 10 bases. The CDR3 extends over 13 amino acids. The germline V gene encodes CDR1 SNHLY and CDR2 FYNNEI. The CDR3 region has the DNA TGTGCCAGCAGCGCCGATGCTTACAATGAGCAGTTCTTC. It codes for CASSADAYNEQFF.

This clonotype was seen ten or more times. The chain employs TRBV12-3 or TRBV12-4 and TRBJ2-7; D unclear. CDR3 length: 14 residues. V was shortened by 3 bases and J by 3 bases, with 12 bases between the two germline ends. The CDR3 protein is CASSFGRRYYEQYF. CDR3 bases: TGTGCCAGCAGTTTCGGGCGTAGATACTACGAGCAGTACTTC.

This sequence joins TRBV6-1 and TRBJ1-3; unclear D gene. Germline assignment: CDR1 MNHNS and CDR2 SASEGT. V lost 5 bases and J 4 bases, leaving 15 bases between the germline ends. This CDR3 has 15 amino acids. In DNA form, the CDR3 reads TGTGCCAGCAGTACCTCCAGGAGGCCCGGAAACACCATATATTTT. This codes for CASSTSRRPGNTIYF.

This clonotype is a singleton in its sample. The chain has TRBV4-2 and TRBJ2-7; 11 nucleotides align to TRBD2. The CDR3 sequence is 17 residues long. Per germline, CDR1 LGHNA and CDR2 YNFKEQ. Unmatched junction bases numbered 8, after V lost 1 base and J lost 3 bases. The CDR3 sequence: CASSQGRLAGGHYEQYF. The CDR3 DNA sequence: TGTGCCAGCAGCCAAGGTCGCCTAGCGGGGGGACACTACGAGCAGTACTTC.

This clonotype was recorded a few times. CDR3 DNA sequence: TGTGCCAGTAGTATTCTTGCAGGGGTGAACACTGAAGCTTTCTTT. Its translation: CASSILAGVNTEAFF. The genes are TRBV19 and TRBJ1-1; D possibly corresponds to TRBD1 (6 bases). The V end was cut by 3 bases, the J end by 0 bases, with 11 bases between. CDR1 and CDR2 from the germline V gene are LNHDA and SQIVND (reference sequence). The CDR3 has 15 amino acids.

This chain uses TRBV6-1 with TRBJ1-4, with TRBD1 as a possible D gene (5 bases). The CDR3 is made up of 13 amino acids. V lost 6 bases and J 3 bases, leaving 8 bases between the germline ends. The germline V gene encodes CDR1 MNHNS and CDR2 SASEGT. CDR3 DNA sequence: TGTGCCAGCAGCGACAGTCCTAATGAAAAACTGTTTTTT. It yields the protein CASSDSPNEKLFF.

The V gene is TRBV6-2 or TRBV6-3, the J gene TRBJ2-1, with D unresolved. V lost 0 bases and J 4 bases, leaving 4 bases between the germline ends. Germline lookup yields CDR1 MNHEY and CDR2 SVGEGT. This CDR3 has 13 amino acids. CDR3: CASSYSLYNEQFF. DNA for the CDR3: TGTGCCAGCAGTTACTCCCTATACAATGAGCAGTTCTTC.

This clonotype has more than one count but fewer than ten. The CDR3 loop reads CASSFEGNQPQHF. Here the CDR3 DNA reads TGTGCCAGCAGCTTTGAGGGCAATCAGCCCCAGCATTTT. The chain couples TRBV5-4 to TRBJ1-5; no firm D call. V was pared by 2 bases and J by 2 bases, with 5 bases between. Looked up from germline, CDR1 is SGHNT and CDR2 is YYREEE (reference sequence). The CDR3 extends over 13 amino acids.

This clonotype came up many times. The chain has TRBV12-3 or TRBV12-4 and TRBJ1-1, with a weak D call TRBD1 (5 bases). The CDR3 runs 13 residues. V shed 6 bases and J shed 4 bases, with 12 bases lying between them. The CDR3 protein is CASRTRGGTEAFF. As DNA, the CDR3 is TGTGCCAGCAGGACCCGGGGGGGCACTGAAGCTTTCTTT.

In its sample, this clonotype was seen many times. CDR3 loop: CAWSVAGMMGTQYF. The CDR3 bases are TGTGCCTGGAGTGTTGCGGGGATGATGGGGACCCAGTACTTC. The genes are TRBV30 and TRBJ2-5, with D possibly TRBD2 on 6 matching bases. CDR1 is GTSNPN, CDR2 SVGIG, per germline (reference sequence). Trimming stripped 0 bases from V and 7 bases from J, with 15 bases between. The CDR3 extends over 14 amino acids.

The V call is TRBV20-1, the J call TRBJ2-7; 8 bases fit TRBD2. The J segment lost 1 base and the V segment lost 0 bases, leaving 11 bases of the junction unmatched. CDR3 length: 17 residues. Germline CDR1 is DFQATT and CDR2 is SNEGSKA (reference sequence). CDR3 loop: CSARDRGFSGNSYEQYF. As DNA, the CDR3 is TGCAGTGCTAGAGATCGGGGATTTAGCGGGAATTCCTACGAGCAGTACTTC.

This clonotype was seen more than once but under ten times. The rearrangement joins TRBV27 to TRBJ1-4; no firm D call. The ends were cut back, 4 bases at V and 11 bases at J, with 11 bases in the middle. Germline values: CDR1 MNHEY, CDR2 SMNVEV (reference sequence). This CDR3 is 12 amino acids long. This chain's CDR3 is CASSYEGGKLFF. The CDR3 DNA follows: TGTGCCAGCAGTTACGAGGGTGGGAAACTGTTTTTT.